This record looks at one TCR beta chain sequence and its context. Its antigen target is currently unknown. Qualities for individual bases were not recorded, and no much larger clone is one base off. Participants in the prospective study were aged roughly 18 to 100 years, lived in under 30 United States geographic areas, and enrolled through a virtual design. In the prospective study, cohorts were assigned on the basis of participant-reported clinical history obtained from a screening survey and a study questionnaire. In the prospective study, whole blood, serum and a nasopharyngeal or oropharyngeal swab were collected from each participant by mobile phlebotomists. Participants in the prospective study had the option to provide additional blood draws and questionnaires over an approximately two-month period. Prospective study blood samples were shipped either frozen or at room temperature before DNA extraction.

TCRbeta CDR3 regions were amplified from genomic DNA by means of the immunoSEQ Assay, a bias-controlled multiplex PCR. Per the source publication's procedure: The number of nucleated cells in each sample was estimated from the amplification of reference gene primers within the assay. To quantify the absolute abundance of each unique TCRbeta CDR3 rearrangement, sequence reads were collapsed and filtered. For each sample, productive Simpson clonality was calculated by taking the square root of Simpson's diversity index across productive rearrangements. This immuneACCESS table, as held by TCRdb, lists in-frame sequences with V and J called but not all clones. Of the missing ones, under half trace to an unresolved V gene in checked studies; the others have no known cause. Clonal size and the V and J genes are those of that table, whereas D and trimming came from the DNA. In all, the sample holds some 200,000 clones, and roughly 85% of those were seen once. Over 3% of the sample comes from the top ten.

These data come from a study of blood T cell repertoires in COVID-19 (dated by TCRdb to the early 2020s). About the full investigation: Samples from collaborators originated in the United States, Italy and Spain and spanned both the acute and convalescent phases of COVID-19. Where HLA class I and class II types were available, the types were taken from metadata supplied by the sample provider, not from assay-based typing. The repertoires were released in a freely available public database meant as a resource for research on the immune response to SARS-CoV-2. The prospective study material was composed of cDNA or gDNA derived from T cells, B-cell-depleted T cells, or PBMCs. Deeply sampled blood TCRbeta repertoires from subjects exposed to, actively infected with, or recovered from COVID-19 were included in the dataset. The samples were drawn from two sources: the first 160 participants of the ongoing ImmuneRACE study, and approximately 1,300 subjects contributed by 6 global collaborators. The sample metadata nearly always contained a de-identified subject ID, COVID-19 status, age in years and sex. What the authors observed across the whole study: The amount of clinical and demographic metadata varied by source and participant and was provided uncurated.

V lost 2 bases and J lost 2 bases; the stretch between them is 12 bases long. Including the terminal cysteine and phenylalanine, the CDR3 comprises 15 residues. Only CDR3 DNA remains: 45 bases, in frame from the first base. Per the germline V gene, SGDLS is the CDR1 and YYNGEE is the CDR2. The chain uses TRBV9 and TRBJ2-3; TRBD1 is a weak D gene call, 6 bases matching. Sequences were obtained from PBMCs or T cells enriched from blood (not recorded which). The receptor was derived from a woman aged 40 to 49 with acute COVID-19. The DNA is TGTGCCAGCAGCGTTCTAGGGGGTAACACAGATACGCAGTATTTT. Its amino acids are CASSVLGGNTDTQYF.